Here is one TCR beta chain with its context. Its target antigen remains unknown. One end of the junction varies from germline; a read error may be responsible. Library preparation used 5' RACE. TCRdb lists the instrument as NextSeq 500. To correct for sequencing error and PCR bias, the TCR library protocol tagged individual cDNA molecules with unique molecular identifiers. Both TCR alpha and beta chains were sequenced, and tight co-correlation was observed between alpha and beta sequence abundances in each sample. Per the original workflow: Decombinator V4 was used to annotate the V gene, J gene and CDR3 of the TCR sequences. TCRs were defined as expanded if a significant change between any two time points was detected under a Poisson model with p below 0.0001. TCR abundances were normalised to the total number of TCRs sequenced in each sample and reported as counts per million. MAIT TCRs were defined by TRAV1-2 paired with TRAJ12, TRAJ20 or TRAJ33, and iNKT TCRs by TRAV10 paired with TRAJ18. A search of VDJdb, accessed on 1 November 2021, was run for TCRs annotated to CMV, EBV and SARS-CoV-2, with TCRs annotated for multiple antigens excluded. The public reads were run again by TCRdb, first through fastp at Q25 and then through MiXCR, and only productive beta chains were kept. Every entry covers one CDR3 protein and lists the most common genes and DNA from its rows. The V and J calls reflect TCRdb's pipeline rather than the authors' work. The sample profile shows some 96,000 distinct CDR3 sequences; approximately 10% of them were found once. Around 4.7% of the sample goes to the ten largest clones.

Including the terminal cysteine and phenylalanine, the CDR3 comprises 12 residues. The DNA shown is the 36-base CDR3, in frame from base 1. As encoded in the germline V gene, CDR1 is SGHTA while CDR2 is FQGNSA. This sample was taken from a study of early T cells in non-severe SARS-CoV-2 infection (dated by TCRdb to 2020 to 2023). In terms of the full investigation: Because TCR sequencing relied on bulk RNA taken from unsorted whole blood, pairing of alpha and beta chains was not possible. Study-wide findings and limitations: VDJdb matching was skewed toward anti-spike CD8 responses, so virus-specific expansions were likely underestimated and private and CD4 specificities were missed.

Set within a cohort of healthcare workers in London, UK, this nested case-control study involved weekly PCR testing of nasopharyngeal swabs along with blood sampling. Between 23 and 31 March 2020, the week of the UK lockdown, healthcare workers were enrolled and then followed up weekly for as long as 16 weeks. The sequencing used whole blood, collected at baseline. In this chain, TRBV7-2 is recombined with TRBJ2-1, with the D gene too uncertain to name. The clonotype was recovered from an adult who was a healthcare worker with PCR-confirmed SARS-CoV-2 infection or an uninfected control (not recorded which). In nucleotides, the sequence is TGTGCCAGCAGGTTAGGCCTTGGTGAGCAGTTCTTC. Translation gives CASRLGLGEQFF.